Presented here are 21 T cell receptor beta chains from one specimen sequenced in a study of CD8 T cells in ankylosing spondylitis. TCRdb called the 5' RACE reads again in MiXCR, with one record for every CDR3 protein. The sample includes under 150,000 distinct CDR3 sequences, approximately 10% seen only once; the top ten take around 4.3%. Sequencing used blood, either unsorted or a sorted T cell fraction (not recorded which). The origin of the receptors is a female donor with ankylosing spondylitis or in good health (not recorded which).

This clonotype was counted only a few times. The CDR3 protein is CASRRLRGANVLTF. As DNA, the CDR3 is TGTGCCAGCAGGCGCTTGCGTGGGGCCAACGTCCTGACTTTC. The V gene is TRBV11-2, the J gene TRBJ2-6; no definite D call. In germline, CDR1 is SGHAT, CDR2 FQNNGV. CDR3 length: 14 residues. The V end lost 6 bases, the J end lost 3 bases, and 9 bases lay between the germline ends.

In its sample, this clonotype was seen many times. The V call is TRBV10-2, the J call TRBJ1-5; TRBD1 matches 8 bases. Germline loops: CDR1 WSHSY, CDR2 SAAADI. J was trimmed by 2 bases and V by 3 bases; bases with no gene match: 12. The CDR3 runs to 18 residues. CDR3 in DNA: TGCGCCAGCAGTGATTTAGGACAGGGTAAGAGGGGCAATCAGCCCCAGCATTTT. The encoded protein is CASSDLGQGKRGNQPQHF.

This clonotype was found many times. This chain connects TRBV12-3 or TRBV12-4 to TRBJ2-7, with D unclear. Trimming took off 7 bases at V and 5 bases at J, with 6 bases between the two ends. The CDR3 covers 10 residues. CDR3 bases: TGTGCCAGCATGGGGAACGAGCAGTACTTC. It yields the protein CASMGNEQYF.

This clonotype was observed at least ten times. The V call is TRBV27, the J call TRBJ1-2, with 10 bases identical to TRBD1. Germline V gene lookup returns CDR1 MNHEY and CDR2 SMNVEV (reference sequence). This CDR3 has 13 amino acids. V was pared by 4 bases and J by 6 bases, with 2 bases of the junction left unmatched. CDR3 in DNA: TGTGCCAGCAGTTCCGACAGGGGGCATGGCTACACCTTC. This codes for CASSSDRGHGYTF.

This clonotype was seen many times. The gene calls are TRBV6-2 or TRBV6-3 and TRBJ1-4; TRBD1 might be the D (5 bases). Germline assignment: CDR1 MNHEY and CDR2 SVGEGT. V shed 2 bases and J shed 5 bases, with 12 bases lying between them. The CDR3 sequence is 15 residues long. CDR3 protein: CASSYPRERNEKLFF. CDR3 nucleotides: TGTGCCAGCAGTTACCCCAGGGAGAGGAATGAAAAACTGTTTTTT.

This clonotype has just a few counts. The V and J genes are TRBV5-5 and TRBJ1-5; D may be TRBD1 (5 bases). Germline V gene lookup returns CDR1 SGHKS and CDR2 YYEKEE (reference sequence). The CDR3 consists of 14 residues. V lost 6 bases, J lost 4 bases, and 14 bases lay in between. CDR3 nucleotides: TGTGCCAGCACCCGGGACGGATATAATCAGCCCCAGCATTTT. It specifies CASTRDGYNQPQHF.

This clonotype has at least ten counts. The rearrangement links TRBV12-3 or TRBV12-4 to TRBJ2-3, with 11 bases that match TRBD2. The J segment lost 4 bases and the V segment lost 6 bases, leaving 9 bases of the junction unmatched. This CDR3 contains 16 residues. The CDR3 loop reads CASRPTSGSTPDTQYF. CDR3 coding DNA: TGTGCCAGCAGACCTACTAGCGGGAGCACCCCAGATACGCAGTATTTT.

This clonotype was counted many times. The chain recombines TRBV5-1 with TRBJ2-1, with TRBD2 identical over 11 bases. CDR1 SGHRS and CDR2 YFSETQ come from the germline V gene. The ends lost 0 bases at V and 5 bases at J; junction bases unmatched: 7. The CDR3 consists of 17 residues. Here the CDR3 reads CASSLALTSGANNEQFF. The CDR3 bases are TGCGCCAGCAGCTTGGCCTTGACTAGCGGGGCCAACAATGAGCAGTTCTTC.

This clonotype has at least ten counts. This chain connects TRBV11-2 to TRBJ2-3, with D unclear. CDR1 SGHAT and CDR2 FQNNGV come from the germline V gene. The CDR3 covers 13 residues. The germline V and J ends were trimmed by 0 bases and 5 bases, with 6 bases remaining between them. CDR3 loop: CASSLEGIDTQYF. As DNA, the CDR3 is TGTGCCAGCAGCTTAGAGGGGATAGATACGCAGTATTTT.

To note about this clonotype: Being one base from a much bigger clone, this may be a read error. The chain links TRBV12-3 or TRBV12-4 to TRBJ1-2, with TRBD1 matching 8 bases. The CDR3 sequence is 19 residues long. The V segment lost 10 bases and the J segment 0 bases; nucleotides outside the gene matches: 22. The CDR3 region is CATRDRRQGVRKANYGYTF. CDR3 coding DNA: TGTGCCACTCGGGACAGGCGTCAAGGAGTTCGAAAAGCTAACTATGGCTACACCTTC.

This clonotype was seen more than once but under ten times. J is TRBJ2-7 and V is TRBV28; D uncertain. In germline, CDR1 is MDHEN, CDR2 SYDVKM. This CDR3 comprises 17 residues. Between the trimmed V and J ends, which lost 4 bases and 2 bases, there was a span of 21 bases. Here the CDR3 reads CASSSNAPVGSPYEQYF. In DNA, the CDR3 is TGTGCCAGCAGTTCTAATGCTCCGGTTGGGTCTCCCTACGAGCAGTACTTC. Based on the CDR3 plus reference TRBV28 and TRBJ2-7, the full variable domain is DVKVTQSSRYLVKRTGEKVFLECVQDMDHENMFWYRQDPGLGLRLIYFSYDVKMKEKGDIPEGYSVSREKKERFSLILESASTNQTSMYLCASSSNAPVGSPYEQYFGPGTRLTVT.

The gene calls are TRBV12-3 or TRBV12-4 and TRBJ1-2; 9 bases match TRBD1. V lost 8 bases and J lost 6; bases outside the gene matches: 7. CDR3 length: 13 residues. The CDR3 DNA reads as TGTGCCAGCGTCCCGACAGGGGGAAATGGCTACACCTTC. It specifies CASVPTGGNGYTF.

J is TRBJ1-1 and V is TRBV12-3 or TRBV12-4; 7 positions agree with TRBD1. The CDR3 covers 15 residues. The J segment lost 6 bases and the V segment lost 1 base, leaving 8 bases of the junction unmatched. CDR3 DNA sequence: TGTGCCAGCAGTTTAGGCAGGGGGTTGGGTCCTGAAGCTTTCTTT. Translating gives CASSLGRGLGPEAFF.

The V call is TRBV7-9, the J call TRBJ2-7, with D possibly matching TRBD2 (5 bases). The CDR3 is made up of 14 amino acids. Trimming took off 5 bases at V and 4 bases at J, with 15 bases between the two ends. Looked up from germline, CDR1 is SEHNR and CDR2 is FQNEAQ (reference sequence). This CDR3 is CASSQRGTPYEQYF. The CDR3 DNA reads TGTGCCAGCAGCCAACGGGGTACCCCATACGAGCAGTACTTC.

At least ten counts were recorded for this clonotype. The junction shows a germline mismatch at one end, possibly a read error. V and J are TRBV5-1 and TRBJ2-7; D is uncertain. This CDR3 contains 14 residues. Germline CDR1 reads SGHRS; CDR2 reads YFSETQ. In nucleotides, the CDR3 is TGTGCCAGCAGCTTAGATGGGCAGCCCTACGAGCAGTACTTC. It translates to CASSLDGQPYEQYF.

The chain has TRBV7-7 and TRBJ2-1; 8 bases agree with TRBD2. The CDR3 covers 14 residues. Looked up from germline, CDR1 is SSHAT and CDR2 is FNYEAQ (reference sequence). The J segment lost 9 bases and the V segment lost 1 base, leaving 5 bases of the junction unmatched. In DNA, the CDR3 is TGTGCCAGCAGCTTAGAAGCGGGGGTCGGTGAGCAGTTCTTC. It codes for CASSLEAGVGEQFF.

This clonotype was recorded at least ten times. A read error may account for a junction end that differs from germline. The chain has TRBV6-5 and TRBJ2-2; D gene ambiguous. CDR1 and CDR2 from the germline V gene are MNHEY and SVGAGI. The CDR3 contains 12 residues. DNA for the CDR3: TGTGCCAGCAGTCAAAACACCTGGGAGCTGTTTTTT. It translates to CASSQNTWELFF.

This clonotype came up many times. The chain uses TRBV15 and TRBJ2-3; possibly TRBD1 or TRBD2 for D (5 bases each). The CDR3 has 12 residues. Germline CDR1 reads LNHNV; CDR2 reads YYDKDF (reference sequence). Trimming took 5 bases from V and 4 from J, leaving 7 bases between them. The CDR3 bases are TGTGCCACCAGCGGGACCTCAGATACGCAGTATTTT. Protein: CATSGTSDTQYF.

Many counts were recorded for this clonotype. The rearrangement joins TRBV5-1 to TRBJ2-1; D possibly matches TRBD1 or TRBD2 (5 bases each). Germline-derived CDR1 and CDR2 are SGHRS and YFSETQ. Trimming left V 0 bases short and J 5 bases short, with 12 bases between. This CDR3 comprises 15 residues. CDR3 nucleotide sequence: TGCGCCAGCAGCTTGGTCCTGGGGGAAGACAATGAGCAGTTCTTC. Translating it yields CASSLVLGEDNEQFF.

This clonotype was seen a handful of times. The chain couples TRBV3-1 to TRBJ1-4; D might be TRBD1 (5 bases). Germline V gene data show CDR1 as LGHDT and CDR2 as YNNKEL (reference sequence). The CDR3 consists of 15 residues. The V end lost 6 bases, the J end lost 4 bases, and 15 bases lay between the germline ends. Written as DNA, the CDR3 is TGTGCCAGCAGACGCGGGGGTAATTATAATGAAAAACTGTTTTTT. Its protein product is CASRRGGNYNEKLFF.

This clonotype was detected many times. J is TRBJ2-1 and V is TRBV4-1; D assignment may be TRBD1 or TRBD2 (6 bases each). The CDR3 consists of 19 residues. The germline V gene encodes CDR1 MGHRA and CDR2 YSYEKL. Deletions cut 1 base from V and 0 bases from J, with 19 bases between. CDR3 residues: CASSQGGGGGQSSYNEQFF. The CDR3 DNA reads as TGCGCCAGCAGCCAAGGGGGTGGAGGGGGACAAAGCTCCTACAATGAGCAGTTCTTC.